This TCR beta chain was sequenced for a study of cytomegalovirus exposure and HLA in healthy donors. Study summary: HLA-typed donors contributed 65 million to 95 million unique TCRs, which were held in an early data release. Study-wide results and limits: Several of the most significant clusters were apparently associated with common viral pathogens in a later analysis. The productive fraction for most TCR beta V segments was about 87% or about 30% in an earlier analysis.

In the PCR, 60 Vbeta and 13 Jbeta primers were used. The assay was immunoSEQ multiplex PCR, and TCRdb's table has in-frame clones only and misses some. The sample data list roughly 40,000 clones. On this clone: The antigen remains unidentified.

Germline assignment: CDR1 SNHLY and CDR2 FYNNEI. The CDR3 covers 15 residues. V was cut by 1 base and J by 7 bases, with 14 bases left in between. The origin of this receptor is a male donor in good health and CMV-seronegative. The sequencing sample was made of PBMCs. The chain combines TRBV2 with TRBJ1-5; D unclear. CDR3 sequence reads: CASSEVRPNTQPQHF. In DNA, the CDR3 is TGTGCCAGCAGTGAAGTGAGGCCCAACACCCAGCCCCAGCATTTT.